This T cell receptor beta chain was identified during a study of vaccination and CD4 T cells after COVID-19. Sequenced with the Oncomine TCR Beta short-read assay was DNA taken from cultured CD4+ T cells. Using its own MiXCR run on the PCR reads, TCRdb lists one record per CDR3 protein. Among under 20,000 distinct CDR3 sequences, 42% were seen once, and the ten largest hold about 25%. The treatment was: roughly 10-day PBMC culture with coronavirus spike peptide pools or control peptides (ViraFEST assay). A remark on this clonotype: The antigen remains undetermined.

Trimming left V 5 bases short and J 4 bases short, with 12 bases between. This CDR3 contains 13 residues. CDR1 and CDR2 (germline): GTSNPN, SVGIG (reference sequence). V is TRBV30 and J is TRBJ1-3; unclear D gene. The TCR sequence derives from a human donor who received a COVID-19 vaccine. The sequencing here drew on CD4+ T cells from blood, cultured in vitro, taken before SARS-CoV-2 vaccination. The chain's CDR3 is CAWGASSGNTIYF. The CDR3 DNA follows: TGTGCCTGGGGCGCTAGTTCCGGAAACACCATATATTTT.